One sample yielded the 8 T cell receptor beta chains listed below, sequenced in a study of blood T cell repertoires in COVID-19. The repertoire was sequenced with immunoSEQ multiplex PCR; TCRdb's copy has only in-frame clones and lacks some. Among about 84,000 clones, around 80% were seen once, and the ten largest hold 15% to 17%. Input material: peripheral blood. These receptors all come from a woman of 80 years or more with acute or convalescent COVID-19.

V gene TRBV4-3 combines with J gene TRBJ1-2, with a tentative D call TRBD1 (5 bases). Per the germline V gene, CDR1 is LGHNA and CDR2 is YSLEER. This CDR3 contains 15 residues. V was cut by 2 bases and J by 8 bases, with 18 bases left in between. The CDR3 coding sequence is TGCGCCAGCAGCCAATCGGGGACTGCGGAGATGGGCTACACCTTC. Its protein is CASSQSGTAEMGYTF.

This clone was seen only once. J is TRBJ1-1 and V is TRBV24-1; D not resolved. Germline CDR1 KGHDR, CDR2 SFDVKD. Trimming pared 4 bases from V and 6 bases from J, leaving 5 bases between. This CDR3 spans 11 amino acids. CDR3 bases: TGTGCCACCAGTGAGGGAGCTGAAGCTTTCTTT. Translated, it gives CATSEGAEAFF.

V usage is TRBV28 and J usage is TRBJ2-1; the D gene is possibly TRBD2 (5 bases). Germline CDR1 MDHEN, CDR2 SYDVKM. V lost 4 bases and J 2 bases, leaving 15 bases between the germline ends. The CDR3 is 16 amino acids. Here the CDR3 reads CASSSRGQPPYNEQFF. The CDR3 DNA is TGTGCCAGCAGTTCCCGAGGGCAGCCCCCCTACAATGAGCAGTTCTTC.

V usage is TRBV30 and J usage is TRBJ1-2, with 7 positions matching TRBD1. Trimming cost V 2 bases and J 8 bases; bases outside gene matches: 11. Germline V CDR1 and CDR2: GTSNPN, SVGIG (reference sequence). The CDR3 covers 14 residues. CDR3 region: CAWSLTGPIGGYTF. The CDR3 region has the DNA TGTGCCTGGAGTTTGACAGGGCCGATAGGAGGCTACACCTTC.

The V and J genes are TRBV30 and TRBJ1-5, with no clear D. V gave up 1 base and J gave up 2 bases, with 18 bases separating them. The CDR3 contains 17 residues. Germline V gene lookup returns CDR1 GTSNPN and CDR2 SVGIG (reference sequence). The CDR3: CAWSDHRQQSGNQPQHF. The CDR3 nucleotides read TGTGCCTGGAGTGATCACCGCCAACAGTCGGGCAATCAGCCCCAGCATTTT.

CDR3 nucleotide sequence: TGTGCCAGCAGTTCGCGGGGTTTGGCCAAAAACATTCAGTACTTC. Its translation: CASSSRGLAKNIQYF. This chain connects TRBV6-5 to TRBJ2-4; D may be TRBD2 (6 bases). Germline CDR1 MNHEY, CDR2 SVGAGI. Trimming pared 4 bases from V and 1 base from J, leaving 11 bases between. The CDR3 is made up of 15 amino acids.

The CDR3 nucleotides read TGCGCCAGCAGTGAGTCGAAACAGCACGAGCAGTACTTC. Translated: CASSESKQHEQYF. The chain uses TRBV10-1 and TRBJ2-7, with unresolved D. Germline V gives CDR1 WNHNN, CDR2 SYGVQD (reference sequence). V was cut by 0 bases and J by 5 bases, with 8 bases left in between. The CDR3 contains 13 residues.

V is TRBV10-1 and J is TRBJ1-1; 10 bases fit TRBD1. This CDR3 region has 14 residues. V dropped 4 bases and J dropped 5; count of bases not matched to a gene: 4. Germline-derived CDR1 and CDR2 are WNHNN and SYGVQD (reference sequence). The CDR3 DNA reads as TGCGCCAGCAGTGCGGGACAGGGGAAGACTGAAGCTTTCTTT. Amino acid sequence: CASSAGQGKTEAFF.